Listed below are T cell receptor beta chains from one sample, sequenced in a study of response to subunit inactivated influenza vaccine. One entry per CDR3 protein, called by TCRdb with MiXCR from the RT-PCR reads. The sample records hundreds of thousands of distinct CDR3 sequences, 16% being singletons. The specimen was CD4+ T cells sorted from PBMCs, collected approximately 25 months after vaccination. All receptors derive from a man aged 45-69 years who received an inactivated influenza vaccine. CDR3s include the opening cysteine and the closing phenylalanine or tryptophan.

j_call v_call cdr3_aa
TRBJ2-1 TRBV5-1 CASSLRLAGTNEQFF
TRBJ1-2 TRBV10-3 CAIRTGEVYGYTF
TRBJ1-5 TRBV7-2 CASSWTLGSNQPQHF
TRBJ2-7 TRBV20-1 CSARNRRGPYEQYF
TRBJ1-1 TRBV29-1 CSVGRDGSTEAFF
TRBJ2-1 TRBV29-1 CSALAQEGRYNEQFF
TRBJ2-3 TRBV10-3 CAISIRDRATDTQYF
TRBJ1-5 TRBV7-2 CASSSRGRDHPQHF
TRBJ2-1 TRBV5-1 CASSLAQTTNNEQFF
TRBJ2-5 TRBV5-6 CASSNPGLATQYF
TRBJ2-5 TRBV9 CASSVVGQGGETQYF
TRBJ2-4 TRBV18 CASSPISGHQAKNIQYF
TRBJ2-3 TRBV25-1 CASSDSRQGWTDTQYF
TRBJ2-5 TRBV5-1 CASSLGANSGGETQYF
TRBJ1-4 TRBV4-3 CASSQGDGSTNEKLFF
TRBJ2-2 TRBV7-8 CASSLAYRRNTPGELFF
TRBJ1-5 TRBV12-3/TRBV12-4 CASSLGRNQPQHF
TRBJ2-1 TRBV11-1 CASSLSPQRSYNVQFF
TRBJ1-6 TRBV11-2 CASSLDGSYYSPLHF
TRBJ1-5 TRBV7-6 CASTPLRGQCNQPQHF
TRBJ2-2 TRBV7-2 CASSLAMGGFTGELFF
TRBJ1-6 TRBV28 CASSRNRGHNSPLHF
TRBJ2-2 TRBV24-1 CATSEPGTRSTGELFF
TRBJ1-6 TRBV7-2 CASSLDRGAPLHF
TRBJ2-7 TRBV14 CASSPVGGATQQYF
TRBJ2-2 TRBV5-1 CASSVRDTGELFF